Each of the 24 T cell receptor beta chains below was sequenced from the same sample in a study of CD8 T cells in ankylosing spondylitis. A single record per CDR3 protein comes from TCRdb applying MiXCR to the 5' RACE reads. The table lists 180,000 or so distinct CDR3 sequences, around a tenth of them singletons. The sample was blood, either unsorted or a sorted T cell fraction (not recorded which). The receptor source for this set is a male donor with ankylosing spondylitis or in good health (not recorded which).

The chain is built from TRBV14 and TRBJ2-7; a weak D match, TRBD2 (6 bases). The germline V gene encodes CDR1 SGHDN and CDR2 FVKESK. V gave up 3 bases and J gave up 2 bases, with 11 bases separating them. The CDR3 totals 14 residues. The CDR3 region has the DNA TGTGCCAGCAGCCATTGGGACTTAGCCTACGAGCAGTACTTC. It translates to CASSHWDLAYEQYF.

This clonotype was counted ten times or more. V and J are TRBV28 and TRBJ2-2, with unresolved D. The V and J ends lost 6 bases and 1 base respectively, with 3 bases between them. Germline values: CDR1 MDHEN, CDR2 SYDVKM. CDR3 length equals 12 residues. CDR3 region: CASSWNTGELFF. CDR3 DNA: TGTGCCAGCAGCTGGAACACCGGGGAGCTGTTTTTT. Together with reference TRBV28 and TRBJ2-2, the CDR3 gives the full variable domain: DVKVTQSSRYLVKRTGEKVFLECVQDMDHENMFWYRQDPGLGLRLIYFSYDVKMKEKGDIPEGYSVSREKKERFSLILESASTNQTSMYLCASSWNTGELFFGEGSRLTVL.

The CDR3 loop reads CASSLVVPGTSSYNEQFF. The CDR3 DNA follows: TGTGCCAGCAGCTTGGTTGTTCCGGGGACTAGCTCCTACAATGAGCAGTTCTTC. The chain has TRBV5-6 and TRBJ2-1; 8 bases match TRBD2. The CDR3 spans 18 residues. V dropped 0 bases and J dropped 0; count of bases not matched to a gene: 8. The germline V gene has CDR1 SGHDT and CDR2 YYEEEE.

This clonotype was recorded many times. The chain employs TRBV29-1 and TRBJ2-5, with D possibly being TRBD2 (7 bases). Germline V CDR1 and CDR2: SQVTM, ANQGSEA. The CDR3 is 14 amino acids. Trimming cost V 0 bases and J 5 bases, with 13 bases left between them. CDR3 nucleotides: TGCAGCGTTGAAGAGGGGGGGGCGCGGGAGACCCAGTACTTC. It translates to CSVEEGGARETQYF. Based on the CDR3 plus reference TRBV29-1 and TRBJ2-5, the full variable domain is SAVISQKPSRDICQRGTSLTIQCQVDSQVTMMFWYRQQPGQSLTLIATANQGSEATYESGFVIDKFPISRPNLTFSTLTVSNMSPEDSSIYLCSVEEGGARETQYFGPGTRLLVL.

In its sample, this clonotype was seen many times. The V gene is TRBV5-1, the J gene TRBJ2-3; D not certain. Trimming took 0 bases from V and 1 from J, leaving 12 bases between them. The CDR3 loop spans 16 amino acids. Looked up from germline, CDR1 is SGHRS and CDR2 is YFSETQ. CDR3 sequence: CASSLEGRWGTDTQYF. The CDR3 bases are TGCGCCAGCAGCTTGGAAGGACGGTGGGGCACAGATACGCAGTATTTT.

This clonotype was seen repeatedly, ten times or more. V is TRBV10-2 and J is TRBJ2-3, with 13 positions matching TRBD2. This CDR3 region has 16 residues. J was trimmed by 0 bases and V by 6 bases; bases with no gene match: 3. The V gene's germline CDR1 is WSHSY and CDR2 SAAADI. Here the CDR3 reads CASRETSGRSTDTQYF. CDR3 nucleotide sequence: TGCGCCAGCAGGGAGACTAGCGGGAGGAGCACAGATACGCAGTATTTT.

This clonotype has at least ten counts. The CDR3 is CASSLSPGRQFF. CDR3 nucleotide sequence: TGTGCCAGCAGCTTGTCTCCGGGCCGGCAGTTCTTC. The chain uses TRBV5-6 and TRBJ2-1; D unresolved. CDR3 length: 12 amino acids. V lost 1 base, J lost 12 bases, and 11 bases lay in between. The germline V gene encodes CDR1 SGHDT and CDR2 YYEEEE.

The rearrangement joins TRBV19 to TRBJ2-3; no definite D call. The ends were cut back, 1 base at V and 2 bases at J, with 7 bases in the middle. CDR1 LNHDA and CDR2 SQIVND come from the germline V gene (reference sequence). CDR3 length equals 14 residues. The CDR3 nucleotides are TGTGCCAGTAGTATAGTACGGCACACAGATACGCAGTATTTT. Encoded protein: CASSIVRHTDTQYF.

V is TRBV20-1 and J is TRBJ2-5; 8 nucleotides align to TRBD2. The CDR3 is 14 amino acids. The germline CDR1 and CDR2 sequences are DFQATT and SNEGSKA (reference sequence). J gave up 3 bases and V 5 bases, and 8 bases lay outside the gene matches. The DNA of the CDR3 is TGCAGTGCTGAGAGGGCACTAGCGGAAGAGACCCAGTACTTC. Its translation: CSAERALAEETQYF.

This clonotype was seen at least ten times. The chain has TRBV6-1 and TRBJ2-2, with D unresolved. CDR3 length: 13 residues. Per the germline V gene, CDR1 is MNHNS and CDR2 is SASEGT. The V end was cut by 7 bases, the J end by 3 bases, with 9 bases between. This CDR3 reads CASTGPHTGELFF. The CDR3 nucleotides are TGTGCCAGCACTGGGCCTCACACCGGGGAGCTGTTTTTT.

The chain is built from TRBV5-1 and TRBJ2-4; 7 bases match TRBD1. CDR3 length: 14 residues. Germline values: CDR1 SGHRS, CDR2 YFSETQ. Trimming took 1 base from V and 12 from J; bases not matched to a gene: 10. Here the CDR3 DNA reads TGCGCCAGCAGCTTGAACAGGGGACAGAGCACTCAGTACTTC. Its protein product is CASSLNRGQSTQYF.

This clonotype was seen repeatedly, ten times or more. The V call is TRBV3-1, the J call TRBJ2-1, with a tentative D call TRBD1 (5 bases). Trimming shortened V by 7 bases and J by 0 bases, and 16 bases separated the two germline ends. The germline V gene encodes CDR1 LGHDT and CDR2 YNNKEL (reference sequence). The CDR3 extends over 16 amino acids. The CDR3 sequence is CASTQGRRISYNEQFF. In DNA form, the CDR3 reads TGTGCCAGCACCCAGGGCAGGCGGATCTCCTACAATGAGCAGTTCTTC.

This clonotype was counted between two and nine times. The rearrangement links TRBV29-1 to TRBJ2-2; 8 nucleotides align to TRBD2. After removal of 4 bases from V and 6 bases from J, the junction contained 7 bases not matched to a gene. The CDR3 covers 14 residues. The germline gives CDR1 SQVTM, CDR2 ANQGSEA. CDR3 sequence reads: CSVGSLSGAGELFF. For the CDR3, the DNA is TGCAGCGTTGGTTCCCTTAGCGGGGCCGGGGAGCTGTTTTTT.

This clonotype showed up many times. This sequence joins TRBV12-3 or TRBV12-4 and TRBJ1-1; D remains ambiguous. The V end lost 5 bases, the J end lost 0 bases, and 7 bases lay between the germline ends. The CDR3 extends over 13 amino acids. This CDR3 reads CASSTSMNTEAFF. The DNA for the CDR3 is TGTGCCAGCAGTACATCAATGAACACTGAAGCTTTCTTT.

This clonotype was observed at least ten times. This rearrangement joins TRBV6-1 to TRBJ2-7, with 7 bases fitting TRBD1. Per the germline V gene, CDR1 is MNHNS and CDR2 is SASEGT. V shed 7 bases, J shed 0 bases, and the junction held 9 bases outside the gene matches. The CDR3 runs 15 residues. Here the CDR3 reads CASNQDRADSYEQYF. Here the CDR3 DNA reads TGTGCCAGCAATCAAGACAGGGCCGACTCCTACGAGCAGTACTTC.

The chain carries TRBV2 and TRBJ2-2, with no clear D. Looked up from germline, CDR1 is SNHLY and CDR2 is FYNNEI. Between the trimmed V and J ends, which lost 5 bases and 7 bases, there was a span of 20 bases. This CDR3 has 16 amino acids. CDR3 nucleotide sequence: TGTGCCAGCAGTCCTGAAGTGGCTTTGACGGGCGGGGAGCTGTTTTTT. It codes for CASSPEVALTGGELFF.

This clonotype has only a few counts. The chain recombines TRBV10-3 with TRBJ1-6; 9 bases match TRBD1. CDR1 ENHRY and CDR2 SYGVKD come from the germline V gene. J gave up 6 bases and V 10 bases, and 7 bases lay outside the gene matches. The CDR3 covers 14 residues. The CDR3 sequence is CASRTGVFNSPLHF. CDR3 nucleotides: TGTGCCAGCAGGACAGGGGTTTTTAATTCACCCCTCCACTTT.

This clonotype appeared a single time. CDR3 protein: CASRGGHRESYEQYF. As DNA, the CDR3 is TGTGCCAGCAGGGGGGGGCACAGGGAGTCGTACGAGCAGTACTTC. This chain connects TRBV6-1 to TRBJ2-7; possibly TRBD2 for D (7 bases). Germline lookup yields CDR1 MNHNS and CDR2 SASEGT. CDR3 length: 15 residues. Trimming left V 6 bases short and J 4 bases short, with 19 bases between.

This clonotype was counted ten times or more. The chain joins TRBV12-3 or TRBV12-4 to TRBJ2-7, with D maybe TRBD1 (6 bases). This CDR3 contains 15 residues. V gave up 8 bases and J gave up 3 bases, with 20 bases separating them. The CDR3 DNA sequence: TGTGCCAGCCCATCAGGGGTGACGCTTCTCTACGAGCAGTACTTC. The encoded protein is CASPSGVTLLYEQYF.

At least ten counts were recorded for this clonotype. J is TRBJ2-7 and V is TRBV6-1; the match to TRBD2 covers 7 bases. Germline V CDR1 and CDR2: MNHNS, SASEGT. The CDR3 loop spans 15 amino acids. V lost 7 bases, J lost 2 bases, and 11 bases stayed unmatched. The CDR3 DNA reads TGTGCCAGCAAAGGCAGGGTAGCGGGCGCCTACGAGCAGTACTTC. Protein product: CASKGRVAGAYEQYF.

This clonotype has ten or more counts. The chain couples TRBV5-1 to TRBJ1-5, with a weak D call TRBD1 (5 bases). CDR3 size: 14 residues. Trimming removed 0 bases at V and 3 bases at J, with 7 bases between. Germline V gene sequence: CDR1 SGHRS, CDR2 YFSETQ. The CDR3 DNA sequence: TGCGCCAGCAGCTTGGAACAGGTCAATCAGCCCCAGCATTTT. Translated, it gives CASSLEQVNQPQHF.

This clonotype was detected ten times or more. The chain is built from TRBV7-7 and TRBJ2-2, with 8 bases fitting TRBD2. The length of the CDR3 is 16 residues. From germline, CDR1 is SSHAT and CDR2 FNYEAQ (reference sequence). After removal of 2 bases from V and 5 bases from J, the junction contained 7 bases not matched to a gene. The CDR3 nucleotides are TGTGCCAGCAGCTTATACAGCGGGAGTAATACCGGGGAGCTGTTTTTT. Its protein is CASSLYSGSNTGELFF.

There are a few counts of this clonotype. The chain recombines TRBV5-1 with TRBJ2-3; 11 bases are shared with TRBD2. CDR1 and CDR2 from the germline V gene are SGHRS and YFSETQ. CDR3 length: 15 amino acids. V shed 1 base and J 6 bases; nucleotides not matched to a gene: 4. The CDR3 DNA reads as TGCGCCAGCAGCTTGCTAGCGGGGGGCGCGGATACGCAGTATTTT. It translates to CASSLLAGGADTQYF.

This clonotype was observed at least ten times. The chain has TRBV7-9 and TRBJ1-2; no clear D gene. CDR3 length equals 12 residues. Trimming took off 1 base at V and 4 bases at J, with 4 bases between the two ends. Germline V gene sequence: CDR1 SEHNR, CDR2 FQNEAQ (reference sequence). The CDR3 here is CASSLDIYGYTF. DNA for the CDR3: TGTGCCAGCAGCTTAGACATCTATGGCTACACCTTC.